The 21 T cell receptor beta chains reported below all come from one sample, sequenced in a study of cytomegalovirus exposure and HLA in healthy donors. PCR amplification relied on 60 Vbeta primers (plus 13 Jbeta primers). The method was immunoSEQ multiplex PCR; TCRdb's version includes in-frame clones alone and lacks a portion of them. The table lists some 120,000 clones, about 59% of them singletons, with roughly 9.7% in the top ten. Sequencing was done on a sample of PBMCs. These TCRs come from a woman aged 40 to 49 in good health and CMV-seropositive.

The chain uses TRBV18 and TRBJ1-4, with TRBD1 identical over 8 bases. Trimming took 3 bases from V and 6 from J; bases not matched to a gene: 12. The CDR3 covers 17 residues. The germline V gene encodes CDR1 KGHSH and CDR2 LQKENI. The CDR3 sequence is CASSPLHGTGEDEKLFF. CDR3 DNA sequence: TGTGCCAGCTCACCGCTCCACGGGACAGGTGAGGATGAAAAACTGTTTTTT. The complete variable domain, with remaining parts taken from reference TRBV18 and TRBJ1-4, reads NAGVMQNPRHLVRRRGQEARLRCSPMKGHSHVYWYRQLPEEGLKFMVYLQKENIIDESGMPKERFSAEFPKEGPSILRIQQVVRGDSAAYFCASSPLHGTGEDEKLFFGSGTQLSVL.

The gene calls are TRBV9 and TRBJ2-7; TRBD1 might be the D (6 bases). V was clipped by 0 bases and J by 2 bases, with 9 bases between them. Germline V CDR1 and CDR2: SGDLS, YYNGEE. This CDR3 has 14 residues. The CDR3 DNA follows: TGTGCCAGCAGCGTAGACAGGGCCCCCTACGAGCAGTACTTC. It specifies CASSVDRAPYEQYF.

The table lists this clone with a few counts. The CDR3 bases are TGTGCCAGCAGTTGGACAGGGGAGGACTATGGCTACACCTTC. Translated, it gives CASSWTGEDYGYTF. The chain carries TRBV6-5 and TRBJ1-2, with 9 nucleotides matching TRBD1. In germline, CDR1 is MNHEY, CDR2 SVGAGI. J lost 3 bases, V lost 4 bases, and 3 bases had no gene match. The CDR3 length is 14 residues.

The CDR3 loop is CASSLAGRASGNTIYF. CDR3 in DNA: TGTGCCAGCAGCTTAGCGGGGAGGGCCTCTGGAAACACCATATATTTT. This chain links TRBV7-2 with TRBJ1-3; no clear D. CDR3 length: 16 residues. V shed 0 bases and J shed 0 bases, with 9 bases lying between them. Germline V gene data show CDR1 as SGHTA and CDR2 as FQGNSA.

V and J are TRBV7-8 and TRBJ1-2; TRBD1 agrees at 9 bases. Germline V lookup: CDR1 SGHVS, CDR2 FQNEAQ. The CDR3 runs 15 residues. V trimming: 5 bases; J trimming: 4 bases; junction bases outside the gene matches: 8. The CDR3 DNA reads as TGTGCCAGCAGCCCACGGACAGGGGTCCCCTATGGCTACACCTTC. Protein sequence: CASSPRTGVPYGYTF.

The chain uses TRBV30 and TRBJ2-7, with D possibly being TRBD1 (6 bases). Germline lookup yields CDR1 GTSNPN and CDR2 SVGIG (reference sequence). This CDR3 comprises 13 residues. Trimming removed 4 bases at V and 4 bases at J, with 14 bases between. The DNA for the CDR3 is TGTGCCTGGACACAGGGATTCTCTTACGAGCAGTACTTC. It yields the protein CAWTQGFSYEQYF.

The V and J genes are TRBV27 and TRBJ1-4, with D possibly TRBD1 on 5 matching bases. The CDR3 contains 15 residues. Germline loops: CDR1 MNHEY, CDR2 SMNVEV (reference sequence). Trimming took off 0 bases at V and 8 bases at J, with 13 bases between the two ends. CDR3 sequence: CASSLSLGGGEKLFF. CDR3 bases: TGTGCCAGCAGTTTATCGTTGGGGGGAGGGGAAAAACTGTTTTTT.

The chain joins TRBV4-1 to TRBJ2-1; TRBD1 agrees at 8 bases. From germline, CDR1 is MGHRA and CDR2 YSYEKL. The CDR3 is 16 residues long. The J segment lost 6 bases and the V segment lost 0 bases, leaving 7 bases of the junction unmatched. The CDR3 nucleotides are TGCGCCAGCAGCCAAGATGACAGGGGTCTCGCCAATGAGCAGTTCTTC. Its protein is CASSQDDRGLANEQFF.

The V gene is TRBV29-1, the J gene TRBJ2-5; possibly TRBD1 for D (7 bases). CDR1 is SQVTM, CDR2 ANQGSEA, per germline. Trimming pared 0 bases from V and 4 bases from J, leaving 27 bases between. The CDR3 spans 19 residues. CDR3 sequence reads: CSVEDKGAGWGFRRETQYF. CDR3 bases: TGCAGCGTTGAAGACAAGGGGGCGGGATGGGGATTTAGAAGAGAGACCCAGTACTTC.

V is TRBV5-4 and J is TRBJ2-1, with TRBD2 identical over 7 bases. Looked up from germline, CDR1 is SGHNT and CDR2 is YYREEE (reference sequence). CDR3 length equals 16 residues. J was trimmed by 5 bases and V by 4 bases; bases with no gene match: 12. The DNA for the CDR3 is TGTGCCAGCAGCCGATTACTAGCGAGAATCAACAATGAGCAGTTCTTC. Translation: CASSRLLARINNEQFF.

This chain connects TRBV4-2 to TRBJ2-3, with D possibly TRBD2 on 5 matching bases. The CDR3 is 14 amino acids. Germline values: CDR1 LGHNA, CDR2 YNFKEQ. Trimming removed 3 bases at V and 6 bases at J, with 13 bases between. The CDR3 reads CASSHLLGGDTQYF. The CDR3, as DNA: TGTGCCAGCAGCCATCTTCTAGGCGGGGATACGCAGTATTTT.

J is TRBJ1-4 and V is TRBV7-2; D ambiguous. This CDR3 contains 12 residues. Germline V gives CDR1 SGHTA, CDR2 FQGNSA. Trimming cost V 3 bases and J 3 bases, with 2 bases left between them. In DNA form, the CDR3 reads TGTGCCAGCAGCTTCTCTAATGAAAAACTGTTTTTT. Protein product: CASSFSNEKLFF.

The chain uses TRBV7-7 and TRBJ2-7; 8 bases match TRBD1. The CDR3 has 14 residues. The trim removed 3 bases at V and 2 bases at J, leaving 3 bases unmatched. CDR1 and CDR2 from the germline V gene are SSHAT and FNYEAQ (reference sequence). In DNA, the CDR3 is TGTGCCAGCAGCTTGGGGACAGGACCCTACGAGCAGTACTTC. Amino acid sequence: CASSLGTGPYEQYF.

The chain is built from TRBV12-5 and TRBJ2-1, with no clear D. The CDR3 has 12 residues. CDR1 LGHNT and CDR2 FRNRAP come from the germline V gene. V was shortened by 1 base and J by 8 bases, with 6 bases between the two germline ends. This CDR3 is CASGLDIDEQFF. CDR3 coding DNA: TGTGCTAGTGGTTTGGACATCGATGAGCAGTTCTTC.

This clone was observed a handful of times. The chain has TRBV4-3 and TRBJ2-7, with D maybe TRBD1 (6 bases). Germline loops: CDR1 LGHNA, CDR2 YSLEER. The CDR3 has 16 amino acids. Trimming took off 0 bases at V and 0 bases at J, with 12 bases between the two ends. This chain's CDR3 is CASSQESGQFSYEQYF. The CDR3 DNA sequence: TGCGCCAGCAGCCAAGAGTCCGGACAGTTCTCCTACGAGCAGTACTTC.

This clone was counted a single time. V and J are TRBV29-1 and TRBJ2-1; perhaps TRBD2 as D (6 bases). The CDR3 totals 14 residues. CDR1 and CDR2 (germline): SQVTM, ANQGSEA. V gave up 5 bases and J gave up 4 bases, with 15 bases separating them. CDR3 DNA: TGCAGCGTTCAGAGGGCGGGAACTTACAATGAGCAGTTCTTC. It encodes CSVQRAGTYNEQFF.

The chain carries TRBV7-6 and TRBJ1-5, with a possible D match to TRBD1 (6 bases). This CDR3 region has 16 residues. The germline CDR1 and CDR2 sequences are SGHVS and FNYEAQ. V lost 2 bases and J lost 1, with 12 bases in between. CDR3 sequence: CASSLKSQGSNQPQHF. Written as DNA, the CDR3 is TGTGCCAGCAGCTTAAAAAGCCAGGGGAGCAATCAGCCCCAGCATTTT.

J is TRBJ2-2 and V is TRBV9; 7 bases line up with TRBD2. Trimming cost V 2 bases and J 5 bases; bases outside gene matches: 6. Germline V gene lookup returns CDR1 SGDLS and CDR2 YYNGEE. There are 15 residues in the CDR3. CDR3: CASSVVAGLTGELFF. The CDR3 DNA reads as TGTGCCAGCAGCGTGGTAGCGGGCCTTACCGGGGAGCTGTTTTTT.

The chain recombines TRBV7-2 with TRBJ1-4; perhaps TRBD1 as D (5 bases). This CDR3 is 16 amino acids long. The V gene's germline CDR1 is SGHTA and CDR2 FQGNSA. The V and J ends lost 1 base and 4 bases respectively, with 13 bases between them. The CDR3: CASSLDKTELNEKLFF. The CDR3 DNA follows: TGTGCCAGCAGCTTAGATAAGACAGAGCTTAATGAAAAACTGTTTTTT.

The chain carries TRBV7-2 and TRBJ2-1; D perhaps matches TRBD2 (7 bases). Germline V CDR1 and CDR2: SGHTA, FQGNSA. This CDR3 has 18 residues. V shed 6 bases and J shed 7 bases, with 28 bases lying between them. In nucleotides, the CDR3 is TGTGCCAGCAGTCGCCTCGGTGGGGGGGCGGACGGGTCTAATGAGCAGTTCTTC. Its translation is CASSRLGGGADGSNEQFF. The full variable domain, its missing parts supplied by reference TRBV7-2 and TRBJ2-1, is GAGVSQSPSNKVTEKGKDVELRCDPISGHTALYWYRQSLGQGLEFLIYFQGNSAPDKSGLPSDRFSAERTGGSVSTLTIQRTQQEDSAVYLCASSRLGGGADGSNEQFFGPGTRLTVL.

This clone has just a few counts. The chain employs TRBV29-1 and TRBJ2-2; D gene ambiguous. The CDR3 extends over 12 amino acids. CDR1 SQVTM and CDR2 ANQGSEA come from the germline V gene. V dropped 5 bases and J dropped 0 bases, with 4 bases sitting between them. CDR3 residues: CSVRSNTGELFF. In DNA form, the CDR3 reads TGCAGCGTTCGGTCGAACACCGGGGAGCTGTTTTTT.